This T cell receptor beta chain was documented in a study of T cell responses to AZD1222 COVID-19 vaccine. Generated by immunoSEQ multiplex PCR, the TCRdb table keeps only in-frame clones and is missing some. The sample holds some 180,000 clones, nearly 95% seen once. Broader study findings: Only a handful of AZD1222 recipients, more than 5 in all, had baseline seropositivity. Repertoires were collected only later (after the peak T cell response had occurred).

Germline loops: CDR1 KGHSH, CDR2 LQKENI. Trimming pared 3 bases from V and 4 bases from J, leaving 12 bases between. The CDR3 consists of 15 residues. Notes on this clone: Its antigen is unidentified.

The sequence derives from an adult who received the AZD1222 COVID-19 vaccine. The V gene is TRBV18, the J gene TRBJ2-2; tentatively, D is TRBD1 (7 bases). This material consisted of peripheral blood, taken 28 days after the second AZD1222 dose. This CDR3 reads CASSPYRGGTGELFF. CDR3 bases: TGTGCCAGCTCACCTTACAGGGGAGGCACCGGGGAGCTGTTTTTT.